Described below is a single TCR beta chain sequence and its context. This entry comes from a study of cytomegalovirus exposure and HLA in healthy donors. Germline trimming cut 3 bases from V and 5 bases from J; bases unmatched to any gene: 3. Germline CDR1 reads SGHRS; CDR2 reads YFSETQ. The CDR3 contains 13 residues. The primer mix had 60 Vbeta and 13 Jbeta primers. Generated by immunoSEQ multiplex PCR, the TCRdb table keeps only in-frame clones and is missing some. The sample includes 110,000 or so clones, roughly 80% seen only once; the top ten take 6% to 8%. This sequence was found in a man aged 25 to 40 in good health and CMV-seropositive. The V gene is TRBV5-1, the J gene TRBJ2-7, with 9 positions matching TRBD2. Sequenced material: PBMCs. This chain's CDR3 is CASSWRGGDEQYF. The CDR3 coding sequence is TGCGCCAGCAGCTGGCGGGGGGGCGACGAGCAGTACTTC. The whole variable domain, remainder taken from reference TRBV5-1 and TRBJ2-7, is KAGVTQTPRYLIKTRGQQVTLSCSPISGHRSVSWYQQTPGQGLQFLFEYFSETQRNKGNFPGRFSGRQFSNSRSEMNVSTLELGDSALYLCASSWRGGDEQYFGPGTRLTVT.